This passage covers 25 T cell receptor beta chains from one sample sequenced in a study of Tregs in tolerant kidney transplant recipients (dated by TCRdb to about 2019). The time point label corresponds to: blood sample drawn before combined kidney and bone marrow transplant. What these receptors recognize is not known. Preparation of the library involved the immunoSEQ multiplex PCR assay. This is the immuneACCESS table as TCRdb keeps it, with only in-frame sequences that have V and J called. A part of the clones is gone; compared with another copy, unresolved V genes explain less than half, and the rest is unexplained. The sample has about 5,600 clones on record, 90% of them singletons. The ten largest account for approximately 3.6% of the sample. The sequencing here drew on Tregs from blood cultured with allogeneic cells, taken before the transplant. The source of these receptors is a human patient who received a combined kidney and bone marrow transplant.

J is TRBJ2-3 and V is TRBV9; tentatively, D is TRBD1 (5 bases). The CDR3 totals 13 residues. The germline gives CDR1 SGDLS, CDR2 YYNGEE. The V end was cut by 4 bases, the J end by 6 bases, with 12 bases between. CDR3 sequence: CASSYPPGDTQYF. The CDR3 coding sequence is TGTGCCAGCAGCTACCCACCAGGGGATACGCAGTATTTT. Looking up the rest from reference TRBV9 and TRBJ2-3 gives the full variable domain: DSGVTQTPKHLITATGQRVTLRCSPRSGDLSVYWYQQSLDQGLQFLIQYYNGEERAKGNILERFSAQQFPDLHSELNLSSLELGDSALYFCASSYPPGDTQYFGPGTRLTVL.

This rearrangement joins TRBV5-6 to TRBJ1-1; D remains ambiguous. Germline V CDR1 and CDR2: SGHDT, YYEEEE. V was shortened by 3 bases and J by 3 bases, with 21 bases between the two germline ends. The CDR3 spans 17 residues. DNA of the CDR3: TGTGCCAGCAGCTCCGTGGGGAGGGTCCACTGGGACACTGAAGCTTTCTTT. Translation: CASSSVGRVHWDTEAFF.

The table lists this clone with a count of one. V gene TRBV28 combines with J gene TRBJ1-2; the match to TRBD1 covers 8 bases. The J segment lost 4 bases and the V segment lost 3 bases, leaving 7 bases of the junction unmatched. The CDR3 is made up of 15 amino acids. The germline gives CDR1 MDHEN, CDR2 SYDVKM. DNA for the CDR3: TGTGCCAGCAGTTTTAGACAGGGGCGACTCTATGGCTACACCTTC. This codes for CASSFRQGRLYGYTF.

The rearrangement uses TRBV12-5 and TRBJ1-1, with a tentative D call TRBD1 (5 bases). CDR1 LGHNT and CDR2 FRNRAP come from the germline V gene. The CDR3 spans 13 residues. With 7 bases removed from V and 10 bases from J, the gap between germline ends came to 19 bases. The CDR3: CASVGGNRFRAFF. The CDR3 coding sequence is TGTGCTAGTGTCGGGGGTAACAGGTTTAGAGCTTTCTTT.

This chain uses TRBV2 with TRBJ2-3; D might be TRBD2 (7 bases). Germline V lookup: CDR1 SNHLY, CDR2 FYNNEI. Between the trimmed V and J ends, which lost 7 bases and 2 bases, there was a span of 16 bases. CDR3 length: 15 residues. The CDR3 is CASTDWRGLTDTQYF. The CDR3 DNA follows: TGTGCCAGCACAGATTGGCGGGGGCTCACAGATACGCAGTATTTT.

As to this clone: A junction boundary mismatches the germline segment, possibly from a read error. The chain carries TRBV10-3 and TRBJ2-7, with TRBD1 matching 10 bases. This CDR3 comprises 15 residues. Per germline, CDR1 ENHRY and CDR2 SYGVKD. The CDR3 loop is CASSDRGRTLYEQYF. The CDR3 DNA is TGTGCCAGCAGTGACAGGGGGCGGACGCTTTACGAGCAGTACTTC.

This clone was found a few times. This chain connects TRBV14 to TRBJ2-6; no definite D call. The V gene lost 2 bases and the J gene lost 0 bases, with 5 bases spanning the gap. This CDR3 region has 15 residues. Germline V gene lookup returns CDR1 SGHDN and CDR2 FVKESK. The chain's CDR3 is CASSQTLSGANVLTF. In DNA form, the CDR3 reads TGTGCCAGCAGCCAAACCCTCTCTGGGGCCAACGTCCTGACTTTC.

The chain recombines TRBV18 with TRBJ2-4; weak D call: TRBD2 (6 bases). The ends were cut back, 2 bases at V and 0 bases at J, with 11 bases in the middle. The CDR3 length is 16 residues. Germline assignment: CDR1 KGHSH and CDR2 LQKENI. The CDR3 spells CASSPIEGLAKNIQYF. The CDR3 DNA follows: TGTGCCAGCTCACCAATTGAGGGACTAGCCAAAAACATTCAGTACTTC.

The CDR3 DNA is TGTGCCAGCAGCTTGGGGGGACCCTGGGAGACCCAGTACTTC. Protein sequence: CASSLGGPWETQYF. The chain links TRBV5-6 to TRBJ2-5; D is possibly TRBD1 or TRBD2 (5 bases each). Germline CDR1 is SGHDT and CDR2 is YYEEEE. This CDR3 is 14 amino acids long. Trimming cost V 0 bases and J 5 bases, with 11 bases left between them.

This clone was detected only once. The chain joins TRBV5-1 to TRBJ2-1; tentatively, D is TRBD1 or TRBD2 (6 bases each). CDR1 is SGHRS, CDR2 YFSETQ, per germline. The germline V and J ends were trimmed by 5 bases and 4 bases, with 13 bases remaining between them. CDR3 length: 14 amino acids. CDR3 bases: TGCGCCAGCAGTGGGGGGCCGGGGTACAATGAGCAGTTCTTC. Its translation is CASSGGPGYNEQFF. The entire variable domain, with the rest obtained from reference TRBV5-1 and TRBJ2-1, is as follows: KAGVTQTPRYLIKTRGQQVTLSCSPISGHRSVSWYQQTPGQGLQFLFEYFSETQRNKGNFPGRFSGRQFSNSRSEMNVSTLELGDSALYLCASSGGPGYNEQFFGPGTRLTVL.

V usage is TRBV7-2 and J usage is TRBJ2-7, with 11 bases that match TRBD1. Germline trimming cut 4 bases from V and 4 bases from J; bases unmatched to any gene: 3. CDR3 length: 14 amino acids. Germline loops: CDR1 SGHTA, CDR2 FQGNSA. In nucleotides, the CDR3 is TGTGCCAGCAGCTGGGGACAGGGGGGTTACGAGCAGTACTTC. Amino acid sequence: CASSWGQGGYEQYF. The whole variable domain, remainder taken from reference TRBV7-2 and TRBJ2-7, is GAGVSQSPSNKVTEKGKDVELRCDPISGHTALYWYRQSLGQGLEFLIYFQGNSAPDKSGLPSDRFSAERTGGSVSTLTIQRTQQEDSAVYLCASSWGQGGYEQYFGPGTRLTVT.

The chain links TRBV5-1 to TRBJ1-1, with D possibly TRBD1 on 6 matching bases. Germline assignment: CDR1 SGHRS and CDR2 YFSETQ. V was cut by 4 bases and J by 1 base, with 14 bases left in between. The CDR3 is made up of 15 amino acids. CDR3 bases: TGCGCCAGCAGCCCCGGTGGGACACCGAACACTGAAGCTTTCTTT. Translated: CASSPGGTPNTEAFF.

V is TRBV20-1 and J is TRBJ1-4; D is possibly TRBD1 (5 bases). V was cut by 3 bases and J by 10 bases, with 9 bases left in between. The CDR3 extends over 11 amino acids. The germline CDR1 and CDR2 sequences are DFQATT and SNEGSKA (reference sequence). Written as DNA, the CDR3 is TGCAGTGCTAGTCGGGGGGGAAAACTGTTTTTT. Translated: CSASRGGKLFF.

The V gene is TRBV19, the J gene TRBJ2-1; D may correspond to TRBD1 or TRBD2 (6 bases each). The V and J ends lost 6 bases and 6 bases respectively, with 18 bases between them. The germline V gene encodes CDR1 LNHDA and CDR2 SQIVND (reference sequence). This CDR3 spans 15 amino acids. The CDR3 sequence is CASRKQGGRGNEQFF. The DNA for the CDR3 is TGTGCCAGTAGGAAACAGGGAGGTCGGGGCAATGAGCAGTTCTTC.

On this clone itself: The CDR3 end shows no conserved phenylalanine or tryptophan, and so a read error is likely. V is TRBV11-3 and J is TRBJ2-7; possibly TRBD2 for D (7 bases). Between the trimmed V and J ends, which lost 6 bases and 2 bases, there was a span of 14 bases. Germline lookup yields CDR1 SGHNT and CDR2 YENEEA. The CDR3 is made up of 14 amino acids. The CDR3 bases are TGTGCCAGCAGTGTTGGAGGGGGGGCCTACGAGCAGTACTCC. It encodes CASSVGGGAYEQYS.

The chain links TRBV5-1 to TRBJ2-1; D is perhaps TRBD1 (6 bases). Trimming removed 5 bases from V and 4 bases from J, with 13 bases in between. The CDR3 contains 14 residues. The V gene's germline CDR1 is SGHRS and CDR2 YFSETQ. The CDR3 here is CASSWGPPYNEQFF. For the CDR3, the DNA is TGCGCCAGCAGTTGGGGGCCCCCATACAATGAGCAGTTCTTC.

The chain uses TRBV20-1 and TRBJ2-3; 8 bases align to TRBD2. Per the germline V gene, CDR1 is DFQATT and CDR2 is SNEGSKA (reference sequence). The CDR3 is 11 residues long. J lost 4 bases, V lost 8 bases, and 2 bases had no gene match. CDR3 in DNA: TGCAGTAGCGGGAGTCCAGATACGCAGTATTTT. Translated, it gives CSSGSPDTQYF.

This clone was seen just once. The chain recombines TRBV6-5 with TRBJ2-5; 8 bases match TRBD2. The CDR3 consists of 15 residues. In germline, CDR1 is MNHEY, CDR2 SVGAGI. After removal of 4 bases from V and 6 bases from J, the junction contained 10 bases not matched to a gene. CDR3 protein: CASSSNGGGRKTQYF. In nucleotides, the CDR3 is TGTGCCAGCAGTTCCAACGGGGGGGGGAGGAAGACCCAGTACTTC.

CDR3 in amino acids: CASSSWTGNNEQFF. The CDR3 nucleotides read TGTGCCAGCAGCTCTTGGACAGGTAACAATGAGCAGTTCTTC. The chain combines TRBV7-9 with TRBJ2-1; 7 positions match TRBD1. V was clipped by 4 bases and J by 5 bases; unmatched bases: 5. The CDR3 runs 14 residues. CDR1 is SEHNR and CDR2 is FQNEAQ in the germline V gene (reference sequence).

The chain couples TRBV7-9 to TRBJ1-2; a possible D gene is TRBD1 (6 bases). This CDR3 is built from 13 residues. CDR1 and CDR2 (germline): SEHNR, FQNEAQ (reference sequence). V lost 7 bases and J 9 bases, leaving 18 bases between the germline ends. CDR3 region: CASNNPQGRSYTF. The CDR3 DNA is TGTGCCAGCAACAACCCACAGGGAAGAAGCTACACCTTC. Full variable domain (remainder filled in from reference TRBV7-9 and TRBJ1-2): DTGVSQNPRHKITKRGQNVTFRCDPISEHNRLYWYRQTLGQGPEFLTYFQNEAQLEKSRLLSDRFSAERPKGSFSTLEIQRTEQGDSAMYLCASNNPQGRSYTFGSGTRLTVV.

This clone was picked up one time. The genes are TRBV7-9 and TRBJ2-1; D possibly corresponds to TRBD2 (6 bases). V dropped 3 bases and J dropped 7 bases, with 13 bases sitting between them. The CDR3 has 14 amino acids. In germline, CDR1 is SEHNR, CDR2 FQNEAQ (reference sequence). CDR3 DNA sequence: TGTGCCAGCAGCTTCGCTATTAGCGGAAATGAGCAGTTCTTC. Encoded protein: CASSFAISGNEQFF.

The chain combines TRBV6-6 with TRBJ1-3; tentatively, D is TRBD1 (6 bases). Germline lookup yields CDR1 MNHNY and CDR2 SVGAGI (reference sequence). V dropped 2 bases and J dropped 0 bases, with 8 bases sitting between them. The CDR3 has 15 residues. CDR3 sequence reads: CASSYGQSSGNTIYF. Here the CDR3 DNA reads TGTGCCAGCAGTTACGGACAGAGCTCTGGAAACACCATATATTTT.

The chain joins TRBV19 to TRBJ2-5; D remains ambiguous. The germline V gene has CDR1 LNHDA and CDR2 SQIVND (reference sequence). V was clipped by 5 bases and J by 0 bases, with 13 bases between them. This CDR3 contains 15 residues. The CDR3 DNA follows: TGTGCCAGTAGTGGGCCCTTTGGGTACCAAGAGACCCAGTACTTC. It encodes CASSGPFGYQETQYF.

This clone is a singleton in its sample. Distinct nucleotide sequences in the sample also encode this CDR3. V and J are TRBV18 and TRBJ1-1; D is undetermined. Germline V gene data show CDR1 as KGHSH and CDR2 as LQKENI. V lost 3 bases and J lost 1, with 3 bases in between. The CDR3 loop spans 12 amino acids. In DNA form, the CDR3 reads TGTGCCAGCTCACCGCCGAACACTGAAGCTTTCTTT. It translates to CASSPPNTEAFF.

This chain joins TRBV15 and TRBJ1-5, with a tentative D call TRBD1 (6 bases). The CDR3 contains 16 residues. V was trimmed by 4 bases and J by 10 bases, leaving 23 bases between them. Germline values: CDR1 LNHNV, CDR2 YYDKDF (reference sequence). The chain's CDR3 is CATSKIGGPRISPQHF. As DNA, the CDR3 is TGTGCCACCAGCAAGATAGGGGGACCGCGAATCAGCCCCCAGCATTTT. Supplemented by reference TRBV15 and TRBJ1-5, the full variable domain reads DAMVIQNPRYQVTQFGKPVTLSCSQTLNHNVMYWYQQKSSQAPKLLFHYYDKDFNNEADTPDNFQSRRPNTSFCFLDIRSPGLGDTAMYLCATSKIGGPRISPQHFGDGTRLSIL.